The T cell receptor (beta chain) under discussion was sequenced for a study of T cell repertoires in cytomegalovirus infection. TCRdb analysed the reads with MiXCR anew, one entry per CDR3 protein. The table lists about 470,000 distinct CDR3 sequences, about 42% of them singletons, with 43% in the top ten. After removal of 5 bases from V and 5 bases from J, the junction contained 6 bases not matched to a gene. The CDR3 loop spans 15 amino acids. Germline CDR1 and CDR2: SGHVS and FQNEAQ. About this clonotype: Its matching antigen is unknown.

The sequenced sample was cultured PBMCs, obtained from culture after CMV antigen stimulation. The receptor was derived from a human donor in good health (CMV status not recorded). Some clones in this sample may be carry-over from other donors' samples. The chain is built from TRBV7-8 and TRBJ1-4, with TRBD1 matching 9 bases. CDR3 bases: TGTGCCAGCAGCCCCTGGGACAGGGCGAATGAAAAACTGTTTTTT. Translated: CASSPWDRANEKLFF.